The present entry profiles one T cell receptor (beta chain) with its context. These data belong to a study of blood T cell repertoires in COVID-19. Germline values: CDR1 LGHNA, CDR2 YNFKEQ. The CDR3 sequence is 15 residues long. With 0 bases clipped from V and 3 bases from J, the junction kept 3 bases outside the gene matches. Here immunoSEQ multiplex PCR was the method, and the copy in TCRdb shows in-frame clones only, minus some. This table holds roughly 400,000 clones, about 88% found once. Shortly before study entry, within 2 weeks, exposed participants had met a COVID-19 case. The sequence came from a woman aged 18 to 35 who had been exposed to COVID-19. Specimen: PBMCs or T cells enriched from blood (not recorded which). The chain joins TRBV4-2 to TRBJ2-7; TRBD1 agrees at 9 bases. The CDR3 region has the DNA TGTGCCAGCAGCCAAGACCAGGGACAGGGCTACGAGCAGTACTTC. Its protein is CASSQDQGQGYEQYF.